The entry below gives a single T cell receptor (beta chain) sequence along with its context. The antigen is not known. This clone may be a read error of a much larger clone one base away. The data stem from a study of T cells in Graves' hyperthyroidism and ophthalmopathy. Study observations and caveats: With a median lead of 6.5 months before onset, the model predicted ophthalmopathy.

Patients were excluded because of uncontrolled infection, other autoimmune disease, pregnancy or lactation. The CDR3 regions of TCR beta were amplified from RNA transcripts. The study used the HTBI primer set for a first-round RT-PCR of the TCR CDR3. Each CDR3 protein is one row after TCRdb ran MiXCR on the multiplex PCR reads. This sample carries about 530,000 distinct CDR3 sequences, roughly 15% of them seen once, and the ten largest clones take 15% to 20%. The sequence was collected from a woman aged 18-29 years with Graves' ophthalmopathy. Material: blood.

As DNA, the CDR3 is TGTGCCAGCGGATCGGGTCGGGGATACAGTGGAAGAGAGACCCAGTACTTC. It codes for CASGSGRGYSGRETQYF. V is TRBV28 and J is TRBJ2-5; possibly TRBD2 for D (5 bases). The CDR3 sequence is 17 residues long. V was clipped by 8 bases and J by 4 bases, with 26 bases between them. CDR1 and CDR2 (germline): MDHEN, SYDVKM.